This is a list of T cell receptor beta chains from one sample in a study of T-cell reconstitution after alpha-beta-depleted transplantation in children. From the PCR reads, TCRdb called clonotypes with MiXCR, one entry per CDR3 protein. Among approximately 400,000 distinct CDR3 sequences, 9.5% to 13% were seen once, and the ten largest hold 4.5% to 6%. The input for sequencing was PBMCs from the stem cell graft donor, taken from the stem cell graft. These receptors were obtained from a human donor who donated a stem cell graft to a child with acute myeloid leukemia. The CDR3 runs from the conserved cysteine through the conserved F or W. The D gene is left open where the match is weak.

cdr3_length	d_call	v_call	j_call	cdr3_aa
15	NA	TRBV4-1	TRBJ1-6	CASSQWGIGNSPLHF
15	TRBD1	TRBV5-6	TRBJ2-7	CASSLGPGGSDEQYF
17	TRBD2	TRBV7-7	TRBJ2-1	CASSRTSGMISYNEQFF
13	NA	TRBV7-9	TRBJ2-1	CASSISQANEQFF
12	TRBD1	TRBV6-2/TRBV6-3	TRBJ1-1	CASTGTGTEAFF
15	TRBD2	TRBV20-1	TRBJ2-3	CSARDRRRGEDTQYF
13	NA	TRBV10-3	TRBJ2-1	CAISETSYNEQFF
12	NA	TRBV12-3/TRBV12-4	TRBJ2-5	CASGVGRETQYF
16	TRBD1	TRBV7-8	TRBJ1-2	CASSTDRDRVDYGYTF
13	NA	TRBV6-1	TRBJ2-5	CASSDGSQETQYF
14	NA	TRBV20-1	TRBJ2-1	CSASSGAWGNEQFF
15	TRBD2	TRBV7-2	TRBJ2-1	CASSSLAGSWDEQFF
15	TRBD1	TRBV27	TRBJ2-3	CASSSGTVPTDTQYF
14	NA	TRBV7-3	TRBJ2-2	CASSPGPGTGELFF
17	TRBD2	TRBV4-3	TRBJ2-3	CASSPDWTSGDTDTQYF
13	TRBD1	TRBV29-1	TRBJ2-1	CSVRGQGSHEQFF
15	NA	TRBV19	TRBJ1-1	CASSIRGGRIPEAFF
18	TRBD2	TRBV3-1	TRBJ2-1	CACSQDTSGGARWNEQFF
16	TRBD2	TRBV12-3/TRBV12-4	TRBJ2-4	CASSFGGVGAKNIQYF
14	TRBD1	TRBV29-1	TRBJ2-1	CSVPLQGLWNEQFF
13	TRBD1	TRBV29-1	TRBJ2-5	CSVPDRGGENQYF
13	TRBD1	TRBV20-1	TRBJ2-2	CSAEDRVTGELFF
15	TRBD1	TRBV12-3/TRBV12-4	TRBJ2-7	CASSGPGTGPSEQYF
15	NA	TRBV6-1	TRBJ1-1	CASSASGAGNTEAFF
16	TRBD1	TRBV4-1	TRBJ2-1	CASSQEQGATYNEQFF
13	TRBD2	TRBV20-1	TRBJ2-7	CSASQASGRAEYF
15	TRBD1	TRBV5-1	TRBJ2-5	CASSLDRGYQETQYF
13	NA	TRBV9	TRBJ1-2	CASSAPVAYGYTF
13	TRBD1	TRBV5-1	TRBJ2-5	CASSLTGGETQYF
15	NA	TRBV5-1	TRBJ2-7	CASSLDRDTGYEQYF
17	NA	TRBV27	TRBJ1-2	CASSLSWSGGSVYGYTF
15	TRBD1	TRBV9	TRBJ1-1	CASSSQPGQGAEAFF
15	TRBD1	TRBV5-1	TRBJ2-2	CASGLRTGIAGELFF
15	NA	TRBV12-3/TRBV12-4	TRBJ1-1	CASREAQGWRTEAFF
14	TRBD1	TRBV20-1	TRBJ2-2	CSAGQGRNTGELFF
20	TRBD1	TRBV11-2	TRBJ2-1	CASSLGDRMRIESSYNEQFF
13	NA	TRBV3-1	TRBJ2-1	CASKRQGGDEQFF
16	NA	TRBV7-2	TRBJ2-7	CASSLGRRSGVYEQYF
14	NA	TRBV5-1	TRBJ1-1	CASSGFDSNTEAFF
14	NA	TRBV9	TRBJ2-7	CASSVQAGGLEQYF
14	TRBD1	TRBV4-1	TRBJ1-2	CASSRTSTGDGYTF
16	NA	TRBV4-1	TRBJ2-3	CASSQDRSRSTDTQYF
16	TRBD2	TRBV12-3/TRBV12-4	TRBJ2-3	CASSPQGLAGGDTQYF
14	NA	TRBV20-1	TRBJ1-1	CSAPPGGMNTEAFF
16	NA	TRBV7-9	TRBJ2-7	CASSFLGGRKGAEQYF